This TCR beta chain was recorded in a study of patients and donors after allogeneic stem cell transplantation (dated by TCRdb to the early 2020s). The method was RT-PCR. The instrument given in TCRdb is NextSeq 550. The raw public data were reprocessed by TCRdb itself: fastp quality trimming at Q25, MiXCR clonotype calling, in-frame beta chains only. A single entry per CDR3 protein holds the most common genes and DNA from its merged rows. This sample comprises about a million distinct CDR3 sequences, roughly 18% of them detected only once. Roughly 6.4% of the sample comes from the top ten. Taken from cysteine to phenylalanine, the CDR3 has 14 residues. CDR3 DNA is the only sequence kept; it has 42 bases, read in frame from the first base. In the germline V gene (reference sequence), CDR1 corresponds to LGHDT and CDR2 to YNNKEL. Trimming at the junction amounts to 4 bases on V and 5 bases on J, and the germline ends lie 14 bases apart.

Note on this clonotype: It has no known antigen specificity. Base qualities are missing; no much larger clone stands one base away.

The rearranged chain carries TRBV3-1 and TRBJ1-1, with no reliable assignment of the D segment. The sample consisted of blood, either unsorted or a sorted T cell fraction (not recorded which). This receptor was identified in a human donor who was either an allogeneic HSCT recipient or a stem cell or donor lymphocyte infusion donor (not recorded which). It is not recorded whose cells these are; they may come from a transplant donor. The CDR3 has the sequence CASSPSGSTTEAFF. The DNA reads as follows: TGTGCCAGCAGCCCGTCGGGCAGTACGACTGAAGCTTTCTTT.